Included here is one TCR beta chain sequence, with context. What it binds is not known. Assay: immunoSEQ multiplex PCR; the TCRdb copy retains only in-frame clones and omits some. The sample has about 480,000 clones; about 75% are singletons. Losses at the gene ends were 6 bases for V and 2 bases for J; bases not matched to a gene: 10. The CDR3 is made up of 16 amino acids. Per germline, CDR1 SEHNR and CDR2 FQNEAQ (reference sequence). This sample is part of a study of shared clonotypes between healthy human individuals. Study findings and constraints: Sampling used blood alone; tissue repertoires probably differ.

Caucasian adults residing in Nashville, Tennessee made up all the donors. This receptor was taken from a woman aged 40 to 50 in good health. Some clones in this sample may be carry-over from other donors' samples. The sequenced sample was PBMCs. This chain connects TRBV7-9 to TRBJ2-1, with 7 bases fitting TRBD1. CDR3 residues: CASSFPTGDAYNEQFF. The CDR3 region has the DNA TGTGCCAGCAGTTTTCCAACAGGGGACGCCTACAATGAGCAGTTCTTC.